The clone carrying this TCR beta chain appeared many times. The CDR3 is 14 residues long. V lost 4 bases and J lost 4, with 14 bases in between. CDR1 SGHRS and CDR2 YFSETQ come from the germline V gene. The time point denotes: persistent/refractory GD, antithyroid drugs over 5 years with positive TRAb. From RNA extracted from PBMCs, the TCR library was made. American Thyroid Association guidelines defined how Graves' disease was diagnosed. Building the TCR beta libraries relied on iRepertoire HTBI primers, and CDR3 regions underwent Arm-PCR. Via MiXCR, TCRdb re-called the multiplex PCR reads, giving one row per CDR3 protein. The table has 700,000 or so distinct CDR3 sequences, roughly 30% seen once. This entry belongs to a study of regulatory T cells in long-lasting Graves disease.

This TCR was recovered from a female donor with Graves disease. The sequencing used peripheral blood mononuclear cells (PBMCs), collected when the disease was refractory, from a patient treated with antithyroid drugs. The genes are TRBV5-1 and TRBJ1-2; D remains ambiguous. Here the CDR3 DNA reads TGCGCCAGCAGCCCTGACATGGAACTCTATGGCTACACCTTC. It specifies CASSPDMELYGYTF.